Presented here are 17 T cell receptor beta chains from one specimen sequenced in a study of T-cell reconstitution after alpha-beta-depleted transplantation in children. During its preparation, the TCRbeta library received unique molecular identifiers. Each CDR3 protein gets one entry after TCRdb re-called the PCR reads with MiXCR. The sample has around 190,000 distinct CDR3 sequences, 6.6% seen once. The sequenced sample was PBMCs, obtained before TCRalphabeta/CD19-depleted stem cell transplant. The receptors here all came from a boy younger than 10 with acute lymphoblastic leukemia, due to receive a stem cell transplant.

This clonotype was counted many times. The chain employs TRBV20-1 and TRBJ1-6; the D gene is possibly TRBD1 (6 bases). With 4 bases removed from V and 1 base from J, the gap between germline ends came to 14 bases. This CDR3 spans 16 amino acids. Germline loops: CDR1 DFQATT, CDR2 SNEGSKA (reference sequence). This chain's CDR3 is CSAIPGQRSYNSPLHF. The DNA of the CDR3 is TGCAGTGCTATCCCGGGACAACGATCCTATAATTCACCCCTCCACTTT.

This clonotype was recorded once. Being one base from a much bigger clone, this may be a read error. The CDR3: CARSLGAHTQYF. The CDR3 DNA reads TGTGCCAGAAGCTTGGGTGCACATACGCAGTATTTT. The chain links TRBV5-6 to TRBJ2-3; D not resolved. Germline-derived CDR1 and CDR2 are SGHDT and YYEEEE. The CDR3 totals 12 residues.

In its sample, this clonotype was seen many times. The chain has TRBV3-1 and TRBJ2-3; TRBD2 matches at 9 bases. Trimming removed 0 bases from V and 2 bases from J; junction bases left unmatched: 6. The germline CDR1 and CDR2 sequences are LGHDT and YNNKEL (reference sequence). This CDR3 has 17 residues. The CDR3, as DNA: TGTGCCAGCAGCCAAGATCTAGCGGGATCTTTCACAGATACGCAGTATTTT. Its protein is CASSQDLAGSFTDTQYF.

This clonotype was observed a handful of times. The rearrangement uses TRBV20-1 and TRBJ2-7, with a weak D call TRBD1 (6 bases). V was cut by 6 bases and J by 3 bases, with 9 bases left in between. Per the germline V gene, CDR1 is DFQATT and CDR2 is SNEGSKA (reference sequence). The CDR3 length is 11 residues. Here the CDR3 reads CSAGQIYEQYF. DNA of the CDR3: TGCAGTGCGGGACAAATCTACGAGCAGTACTTC.

This clonotype was observed many times. This chain links TRBV3-1 with TRBJ2-4, with D unresolved. The CDR3 loop spans 17 amino acids. Germline lookup yields CDR1 LGHDT and CDR2 YNNKEL (reference sequence). V shed 2 bases and J shed 9 bases, with 23 bases lying between them. The CDR3 nucleotides are TGTGCCAGCAGCCAAAGAGAAGGGCCCTCCCGCTCTAGCATTCAGTACTTC. Amino acids: CASSQREGPSRSSIQYF. Combining the CDR3 with reference TRBV3-1 and TRBJ2-4 gives the whole variable domain DTAVSQTPKYLVTQMGNDKSIKCEQNLGHDTMYWYKQDSKKFLKIMFSYNNKELIINETVPNRFSPKSPDKAHLNLHINSLELGDSAVYFCASSQREGPSRSSIQYFGAGTRLSVL.

This rearrangement joins TRBV7-2 to TRBJ2-5; 13 nucleotides align to TRBD2. Germline V gene sequence: CDR1 SGHTA, CDR2 FQGNSA. The CDR3 length is 15 residues. J gave up 5 bases and V 5 bases, and 5 bases lay outside the gene matches. CDR3 coding DNA: TGTGCCAGCAGCGGACTAGCGGGAGTTAGGGAGACCCAGTACTTC. Translation: CASSGLAGVRETQYF.

The table lists this clonotype with many counts. The chain carries TRBV5-1 and TRBJ2-3; unclear D gene. Trimming stripped 2 bases from V and 0 bases from J, with 13 bases between. Per germline, CDR1 SGHRS and CDR2 YFSETQ. The CDR3 loop spans 16 amino acids. CDR3 residues: CASSLSLESSTDTQYF. The CDR3 bases are TGCGCCAGCAGCTTAAGCCTAGAATCTAGCACAGATACGCAGTATTTT. Looking up the rest from reference TRBV5-1 and TRBJ2-3 gives the full variable domain: KAGVTQTPRYLIKTRGQQVTLSCSPISGHRSVSWYQQTPGQGLQFLFEYFSETQRNKGNFPGRFSGRQFSNSRSEMNVSTLELGDSALYLCASSLSLESSTDTQYFGPGTRLTVL.

This clonotype was seen ten or more times. The V gene is TRBV10-3, the J gene TRBJ2-7, with 13 bases aligning to TRBD2. This CDR3 spans 15 amino acids. Per the germline V gene, CDR1 is ENHRY and CDR2 is SYGVKD. V shed 0 bases, J shed 4 bases, and the junction held 0 bases outside the gene matches. CDR3 coding DNA: TGTGCCATCAGTGAGTCGGGACTAGCGGGATACGAGCAGTACTTC. It specifies CAISESGLAGYEQYF.

This clonotype was found many times. The chain links TRBV4-2 to TRBJ1-1, with a tentative D call TRBD1 (5 bases). CDR3 length: 14 residues. CDR1 is LGHNA and CDR2 is YNFKEQ in the germline V gene. V lost 0 bases, J lost 8 bases, and 13 bases lay in between. CDR3 coding DNA: TGTGCCAGCAGCCAAGATCTGGGACTTACCGAAGCTTTCTTT. This encodes CASSQDLGLTEAFF.

J is TRBJ2-7 and V is TRBV29-1, with TRBD2 matching over 10 bases. Germline loops: CDR1 SQVTM, CDR2 ANQGSEA. Trimming took 6 bases from V and 1 from J; bases not matched to a gene: 3. The CDR3 consists of 13 residues. The DNA for the CDR3 is TGCAGCGTACAAGCGGGAGGGTCCTACGAGCAGTACTTC. This translates into CSVQAGGSYEQYF.

The chain employs TRBV7-2 and TRBJ2-7; D remains unclear. The germline CDR1 and CDR2 sequences are SGHTA and FQGNSA. Trimming shortened V by 5 bases and J by 6 bases, and 14 bases separated the two germline ends. The length of the CDR3 is 13 residues. CDR3 DNA: TGTGCCAGCAGCCCCCGCACCACCGTCGAGCAGTACTTC. Translating gives CASSPRTTVEQYF.

The J gene is TRBJ2-5, the V gene TRBV28, with D hard to call. Germline CDR1 reads MDHEN; CDR2 reads SYDVKM. Trimming shortened V by 4 bases and J by 8 bases, and 14 bases separated the two germline ends. The CDR3 sequence is 13 residues long. CDR3 DNA: TGTGCCAGCAGTTCCGGAGCCTTCGGTACCCAGTACTTC. Translation: CASSSGAFGTQYF.

This clonotype was detected only a few times. The rearrangement joins TRBV13 to TRBJ2-1; 9 bases map to TRBD2. Germline lookup yields CDR1 PRHDT and CDR2 FYEKMQ (reference sequence). The CDR3 is 19 amino acids. V gave up 2 bases and J gave up 0 bases; unmatched junction bases: 11. The CDR3 region is CASSLRRLAEESSYNEQFF. The CDR3, as DNA: TGTGCCAGCAGCTTACGCAGACTAGCGGAAGAGAGCTCCTACAATGAGCAGTTCTTC. Complete variable domain (other parts from reference TRBV13 and TRBJ2-1): AAGVIQSPRHLIKEKRETATLKCYPIPRHDTVYWYQQGPGQDPQFLISFYEKMQSDKGSIPDRFSAQQFSDYHSELNMSSLELGDSALYFCASSLRRLAEESSYNEQFFGPGTRLTVL.

Comments on this clonotype: A much larger clone differs from this one at a single base, so this may be a read error. V is TRBV5-1 and J is TRBJ2-3; D may be TRBD2 (5 bases). This CDR3 spans 14 amino acids. The V gene's germline CDR1 is SGHRS and CDR2 YFSETQ. The DNA for the CDR3 is TGCGCCAGCATGGACTGGCCTAGCACAGATACGCTGTATTTT. Amino acids: CASMDWPSTDTLYF.

This clonotype was seen only a few times. The chain employs TRBV7-9 and TRBJ1-6, with unresolved D. The V gene's germline CDR1 is SEHNR and CDR2 FQNEAQ (reference sequence). The CDR3 is 15 residues long. V lost 5 bases to trimming and J lost 9 bases, with 17 bases between them. In DNA, the CDR3 is TGTGCCAGCAGCCCCCCTACGGTGGCCTCTTCACCCCTCCACTTT. Encoded protein: CASSPPTVASSPLHF.

The chain carries TRBV20-1 and TRBJ2-5, with 10 bases aligning to TRBD2. There are 19 residues in the CDR3. The V and J ends lost 6 bases and 5 bases, in that order; junction bases with no gene match: 24. Germline values: CDR1 DFQATT, CDR2 SNEGSKA (reference sequence). The CDR3 bases are TGCAGTGCCACTGCAGCGGGAGGGACCTCTAGTCAGGGTTGGGAGACCCAGTACTTC. It translates to CSATAAGGTSSQGWETQYF.

This clonotype was recorded at least ten times. The rearrangement joins TRBV24-1 to TRBJ1-3; D ambiguous. Germline lookup yields CDR1 KGHDR and CDR2 SFDVKD. The CDR3 consists of 14 residues. Trimming pared 4 bases from V and 0 bases from J, leaving 6 bases between. This chain's CDR3 is CATSDHSSGNTIYF. The CDR3 DNA sequence: TGTGCCACCAGTGACCACAGCTCTGGAAACACCATATATTTT.